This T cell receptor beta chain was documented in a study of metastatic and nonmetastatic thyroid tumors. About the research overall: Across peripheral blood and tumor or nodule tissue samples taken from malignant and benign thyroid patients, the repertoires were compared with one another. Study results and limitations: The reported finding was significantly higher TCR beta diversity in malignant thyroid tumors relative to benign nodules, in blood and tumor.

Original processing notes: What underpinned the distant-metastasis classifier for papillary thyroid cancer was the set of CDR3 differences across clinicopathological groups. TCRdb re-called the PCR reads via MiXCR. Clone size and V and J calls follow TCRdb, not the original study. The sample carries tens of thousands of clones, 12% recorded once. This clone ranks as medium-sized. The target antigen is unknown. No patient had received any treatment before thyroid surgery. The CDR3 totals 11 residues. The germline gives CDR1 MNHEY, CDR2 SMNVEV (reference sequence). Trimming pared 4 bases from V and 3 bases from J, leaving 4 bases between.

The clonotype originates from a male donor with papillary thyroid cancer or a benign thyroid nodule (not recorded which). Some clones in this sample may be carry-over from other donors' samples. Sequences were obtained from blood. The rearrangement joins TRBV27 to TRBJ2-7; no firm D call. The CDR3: CASSSLYEQYF. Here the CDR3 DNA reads TGTGCCAGCAGTTCCCTCTACGAGCAGTACTTC.